A single sample is the source of the 31 T cell receptor beta chains below, sequenced in a study of Graves' ophthalmopathy and Graves' hyperthyroidism (dated by TCRdb to between 2017 and 2018). Sequencing took place on an Illumina HiSeq 2000. For repertoire sequencing, TCR beta CDR3 regions were amplified from RNA transcripts. The first round was an RT-PCR using HTBI primers with the Qiagen OneStep RT-PCR kit, and this first round was followed by a second-round multiplex PCR, then size selection and purification. Starting from the raw public reads, TCRdb applied fastp trimming at Q25, assembled clones with MiXCR and retained in-frame beta chains. One record per CDR3 amino acid sequence lists the most common genes and DNA. The sample data list about 160,000 distinct CDR3 sequences, and about two fifths of these were observed just once. The ten largest clones add up to roughly 8.9% of the sample. The sample was peripheral blood. The origin of the receptors is a man aged 25-45 years with Graves' ophthalmopathy. Donor details come from another sample of the same person, matched by shared clones.

There are many counts of this clonotype. This chain links TRBV20-1 with TRBJ2-7; 11 bases are shared with TRBD1. Germline V gives CDR1 DFQATT, CDR2 SNEGSKA (reference sequence). The V and J ends lost 3 bases and 3 bases, in that order; junction bases with no gene match: 22. This CDR3 spans 20 amino acids. The CDR3 protein is CSASSVALGTGGRPVYEQYF. CDR3 in DNA: TGCAGTGCTAGTAGCGTAGCGTTGGGGACAGGGGGACGACCGGTCTACGAGCAGTACTTC.

This clonotype was picked up many times. V usage is TRBV11-1 and J usage is TRBJ1-1, with D maybe TRBD1 (5 bases). There are 14 residues in the CDR3. Per germline, CDR1 SGHAT and CDR2 FQDESV (reference sequence). V shed 7 bases and J shed 11 bases, with 23 bases lying between them. CDR3 in amino acids: CASTEGRGQGSAFF. The CDR3, as DNA: TGTGCCAGCACCGAAGGGAGGGGTCAAGGATCCGCTTTCTTT.

This clonotype was seen repeatedly, ten times or more. V and J are TRBV6-4 and TRBJ1-5; TRBD1 aligns across 9 bases. The CDR3 runs 18 residues. Germline CDR1 and CDR2: MRHNA and SNTAGT. Trimming removed 6 bases from V and 6 bases from J; junction bases left unmatched: 18. The CDR3, as DNA: TGTGCCAGCAGAGATGTGACTCCAAGGGACAGGGTGAGTCAGCCCCAGCATTTT. It specifies CASRDVTPRDRVSQPQHF.

This chain uses TRBV12-3 or TRBV12-4 with TRBJ1-1; TRBD1 might be the D (5 bases). Trimming shortened V by 7 bases and J by 3 bases, and 12 bases separated the two germline ends. The CDR3 is 13 amino acids. The CDR3 DNA follows: TGTGCCAGCACCCCGGGACCGTACACTGAAGCTTTCTTT. Protein: CASTPGPYTEAFF.

This clonotype appeared many times. V and J are TRBV3-1 and TRBJ2-5; D gene uncertain. Germline V gives CDR1 LGHDT, CDR2 YNNKEL (reference sequence). The CDR3 spans 12 residues. V lost 3 bases to trimming and J lost 13 bases, with 15 bases between them. Here the CDR3 reads CASSQGGSFSYF. For the CDR3, the DNA is TGTGCCAGCAGCCAGGGTGGATCCTTCTCGTACTTC.

This clonotype was detected ten times or more. CDR3 loop: CASSTGTSFYEQYF. CDR3 in DNA: TGTGCCAGTAGTACTGGGACTAGCTTCTACGAGCAGTACTTC. The chain joins TRBV19 to TRBJ2-7, with 9 bases lining up with TRBD2. Germline-derived CDR1 and CDR2 are LNHDA and SQIVND (reference sequence). The CDR3 length is 14 residues. Trimming removed 4 bases from V and 3 bases from J; junction bases left unmatched: 4.

The chain recombines TRBV7-2 with TRBJ1-1, with D unresolved. The CDR3 consists of 13 residues. Per the germline V gene, CDR1 is SGHTA and CDR2 is FQGNSA. Trimming shortened V by 1 base and J by 7 bases, and 10 bases separated the two germline ends. The CDR3 DNA reads as TGTGCCAGCAGCTTAGGTTGGTCGGGTGAAGCTTTCTTT. Translation gives CASSLGWSGEAFF.

The rearrangement uses TRBV12-3 or TRBV12-4 and TRBJ1-1; D remains unclear. With 3 bases removed from V and 0 bases from J, the gap between germline ends came to 11 bases. This CDR3 region has 15 residues. In DNA, the CDR3 is TGTGCCAGCAGTTTCCGGACGGTTCTGAACACTGAAGCTTTCTTT. It encodes CASSFRTVLNTEAFF.

This clonotype occurred many times. The chain uses TRBV6-2 or TRBV6-3 and TRBJ2-7; TRBD1 is a possible D gene (5 bases). CDR3 size: 11 residues. CDR1 MNHEY and CDR2 SVGEGT come from the germline V gene. The germline V and J ends were trimmed by 6 bases and 3 bases, with 6 bases remaining between them. CDR3 nucleotides: TGTGCCAGCAGGCAGGGCTACGAGCAGTACTTC. This gives the protein CASRQGYEQYF.

The rearrangement uses TRBV7-2 and TRBJ2-5; D gene unclear. Germline V gene lookup returns CDR1 SGHTA and CDR2 FQGNSA. The CDR3 is 15 amino acids. Deletions cut 3 bases from V and 5 bases from J, with 16 bases between. In DNA form, the CDR3 reads TGTGCCAGCAGCTTGGCTAGGATGGGAATGGAGACCCAGTACTTC. Protein: CASSLARMGMETQYF.

Ten or more counts support this clonotype. The chain links TRBV11-1 to TRBJ1-1; D unresolved. The V gene's germline CDR1 is SGHAT and CDR2 FQDESV (reference sequence). The germline V and J ends were trimmed by 5 bases and 1 base, with 11 bases remaining between them. This CDR3 is built from 14 residues. CDR3 nucleotides: TGTGCCAGCAGCGCCGGCAACGGGAACACTGAAGCTTTCTTT. This translates into CASSAGNGNTEAFF.

The genes are TRBV28 and TRBJ2-2; D uncertain. Germline V lookup: CDR1 MDHEN, CDR2 SYDVKM. The CDR3 consists of 14 residues. Trimming shortened V by 6 bases and J by 0 bases, and 8 bases separated the two germline ends. The CDR3 is CASRGLTNTGELFF. The CDR3 region has the DNA TGTGCCAGCAGAGGTCTAACGAACACCGGGGAGCTGTTTTTT. The full variable domain, completed using reference TRBV28 and TRBJ2-2, is DVKVTQSSRYLVKRTGEKVFLECVQDMDHENMFWYRQDPGLGLRLIYFSYDVKMKEKGDIPEGYSVSREKKERFSLILESASTNQTSMYLCASRGLTNTGELFFGEGSRLTVL.

The chain combines TRBV12-3 or TRBV12-4 with TRBJ2-7; 11 positions agree with TRBD2. The V gene end was trimmed by 5 bases and the J gene end by 4 bases; junction bases not matched to a gene: 10. The CDR3 extends over 16 amino acids. The CDR3, as DNA: TGTGCCAGCAGTGCCGACCCGGGACTAGCGGCTTACGAGCAGTACTTC. Translating it yields CASSADPGLAAYEQYF.

The sample holds a few counts of this clonotype. The DNA for the CDR3 is TGTGCCAGCAGTTCAAGGCCAGTTAATTCACCCCTCCACTTT. This translates into CASSSRPVNSPLHF. J is TRBJ1-6 and V is TRBV28; unclear D gene. V was shortened by 4 bases and J by 6 bases, with 10 bases between the two germline ends. The CDR3 extends over 14 amino acids. Germline V CDR1 and CDR2: MDHEN, SYDVKM. Full variable domain (missing parts from reference TRBV28 and TRBJ1-6): DVKVTQSSRYLVKRTGEKVFLECVQDMDHENMFWYRQDPGLGLRLIYFSYDVKMKEKGDIPEGYSVSREKKERFSLILESASTNQTSMYLCASSSRPVNSPLHFGNGTRLTVT.

This clonotype was recorded many times. The chain links TRBV20-1 to TRBJ1-2; D remains unclear. CDR1 and CDR2 from the germline V gene are DFQATT and SNEGSKA (reference sequence). This CDR3 spans 13 amino acids. Trimming shortened V by 0 bases and J by 10 bases, and 15 bases separated the two germline ends. The DNA of the CDR3 is TGCAGTGCTAGAGATCTGGCTCACCGTGACTACACCTTC. This gives the protein CSARDLAHRDYTF.

This clonotype showed up just a few times. The chain combines TRBV7-2 with TRBJ2-2, with no clear D. The CDR3 loop spans 14 amino acids. V lost 3 bases to trimming and J lost 0 bases, with 5 bases between them. CDR1 and CDR2 (germline): SGHTA, FQGNSA. The CDR3 DNA reads TGTGCCAGCAGCTTGTTTGCGAACACCGGGGAGCTGTTTTTT. As protein: CASSLFANTGELFF.

This chain uses TRBV2 with TRBJ2-7; TRBD2 agrees at 12 bases. Germline CDR1 reads SNHLY; CDR2 reads FYNNEI. With 11 bases clipped from V and 2 bases from J, the junction kept 4 bases outside the gene matches. CDR3 length: 13 amino acids. CDR3: CAASGRATYEQYF. The CDR3 DNA reads TGTGCCGCTAGCGGGAGGGCAACCTACGAGCAGTACTTC. The full variable domain, with the rest looked up from reference TRBV2 and TRBJ2-7, is EPEVTQTPSHQVTQMGQEVILRCVPISNHLYFYWYRQILGQKVEFLVSFYNNEISEKSEIFDDQFSVERPDGSNFTLKIRSTKLEDSAMYFCAASGRATYEQYFGPGTRLTVT.

The chain carries TRBV12-3 or TRBV12-4 and TRBJ1-5; perhaps TRBD1 as D (5 bases). The V end lost 4 bases, the J end lost 0 bases, and 7 bases lay between the germline ends. The CDR3 is 14 amino acids. CDR3 nucleotide sequence: TGTGCCAGCAGTTGGGACGGTAGCAATCAGCCCCAGCATTTT. Protein: CASSWDGSNQPQHF.

This clonotype has at least ten counts. J is TRBJ2-7 and V is TRBV28; D call uncertain. The V end lost 6 bases, the J end lost 4 bases, and 10 bases lay between the germline ends. There are 12 residues in the CDR3. Germline V gene sequence: CDR1 MDHEN, CDR2 SYDVKM. The DNA for the CDR3 is TGTGCCAGCAGGAAGACTGGATACGAGCAGTACTTC. Protein: CASRKTGYEQYF.

This clonotype was seen many times. The chain couples TRBV11-3 to TRBJ2-2; 8 bases agree with TRBD2. The CDR3 loop spans 15 amino acids. CDR1 and CDR2 (germline): SGHNT, YENEEA. After removal of 5 bases from V and 5 bases from J, the junction contained 7 bases not matched to a gene. CDR3 nucleotide sequence: TGTGCCAGCAGCACTGGACTAGCACAAACCGGGGAGCTGTTTTTT. This gives the protein CASSTGLAQTGELFF.

V usage is TRBV7-2 and J usage is TRBJ1-5; tentative D call: TRBD1 (5 bases). Germline CDR1 SGHTA, CDR2 FQGNSA. This CDR3 is built from 15 residues. With 2 bases removed from V and 3 bases from J, the gap between germline ends came to 11 bases. The CDR3 reads CASSLRDGNNQPQHF. As DNA, the CDR3 is TGTGCCAGCAGCTTACGGGACGGGAACAATCAGCCCCAGCATTTT.

This clonotype was counted at least ten times. The rearrangement links TRBV28 to TRBJ2-2; TRBD2 matches 9 bases. Germline V gene data show CDR1 as MDHEN and CDR2 as SYDVKM. Trimming at V came to 4 bases and at J to 0 bases, leaving 12 bases not matched to a gene. The CDR3 is 19 amino acids. The CDR3 loop reads CASSWGRGGRGPNTGELFF. CDR3 coding DNA: TGTGCCAGCAGTTGGGGTCGGGGCGGGAGGGGCCCGAACACCGGGGAGCTGTTTTTT. The whole variable domain, remainder taken from reference TRBV28 and TRBJ2-2, is DVKVTQSSRYLVKRTGEKVFLECVQDMDHENMFWYRQDPGLGLRLIYFSYDVKMKEKGDIPEGYSVSREKKERFSLILESASTNQTSMYLCASSWGRGGRGPNTGELFFGEGSRLTVL.

This clonotype was seen more than once but under ten times. The genes are TRBV6-2 or TRBV6-3 and TRBJ1-2; D call uncertain. The V gene's germline CDR1 is MNHEY and CDR2 SVGEGT. Trimming cost V 6 bases and J 2 bases, with 10 bases left between them. The CDR3 spans 13 residues. CDR3 protein: CASRPARNYGYTF. The CDR3 nucleotides read TGTGCCAGCAGGCCCGCCCGGAACTATGGCTACACCTTC.

This clonotype was recorded many times. The chain is built from TRBV19 and TRBJ1-1, with no clear D. This CDR3 region has 15 residues. The V end lost 4 bases, the J end lost 5 bases, and 17 bases lay between the germline ends. The V gene's germline CDR1 is LNHDA and CDR2 SQIVND (reference sequence). The CDR3: CASSSRAGSGTEAFF. As DNA, the CDR3 is TGTGCCAGTAGTAGCCGAGCGGGGTCGGGAACTGAAGCTTTCTTT.

The V gene is TRBV28, the J gene TRBJ1-1, with D unclear. Germline-derived CDR1 and CDR2 are MDHEN and SYDVKM. Trimming left V 6 bases short and J 9 bases short, with 14 bases between. The CDR3 consists of 12 residues. The CDR3 here is CASRVPPSKAFF. The CDR3 DNA follows: TGTGCCAGCAGAGTACCACCTAGTAAAGCTTTCTTT.

The DNA of the CDR3 is TGTGCCGGAATCTATGGGGGCTACGAGCAGTACTTC. Translating it yields CAGIYGGYEQYF. The chain couples TRBV30 to TRBJ2-7; D possibly matches TRBD1 or TRBD2 (5 bases each). V gave up 8 bases and J gave up 3 bases, with 14 bases separating them. Looked up from germline, CDR1 is GTSNPN and CDR2 is SVGIG (reference sequence). The CDR3 runs to 12 residues.

This chain links TRBV19 with TRBJ2-5; the D gene is possibly TRBD2 (5 bases). CDR1 is LNHDA and CDR2 is SQIVND in the germline V gene (reference sequence). V lost 11 bases and J lost 1, with 8 bases in between. This CDR3 is 11 amino acids long. The CDR3 DNA is TGTGCCTCCCGGGGCCAAGAGACCCAGTACTTC. Translating it yields CASRGQETQYF.

Many counts were recorded for this clonotype. The rearrangement joins TRBV10-3 to TRBJ1-1; 9 nucleotides match TRBD1. The CDR3 covers 16 residues. In germline, CDR1 is ENHRY, CDR2 SYGVKD. The V segment lost 4 bases and the J segment 1 base; nucleotides outside the gene matches: 7. For the CDR3, the DNA is TGTGCCATCAGTGGGCGACAGGGGGTAGGGAACACTGAAGCTTTCTTT. Translated: CAISGRQGVGNTEAFF.

A few counts support this clonotype. The rearrangement joins TRBV6-5 to TRBJ1-1; TRBD1 matches at 7 bases. The CDR3 is made up of 15 amino acids. CDR1 and CDR2 from the germline V gene are MNHEY and SVGAGI. V was pared by 2 bases and J by 4 bases, with 7 bases of the junction left unmatched. CDR3 protein: CASSYVSSGGTEAFF. The CDR3 coding sequence is TGTGCCAGCAGTTACGTTTCTTCAGGGGGCACTGAAGCTTTCTTT.

The chain combines TRBV12-5 with TRBJ2-5, with unresolved D. V was clipped by 1 base and J by 2 bases, with 8 bases between them. CDR1 is LGHNT and CDR2 is FRNRAP in the germline V gene. The CDR3 covers 14 residues. The CDR3 nucleotides read TGTGCTAGTGGTTTGGGAAGGGCTCAAGAGACCCAGTACTTC. It is translated as CASGLGRAQETQYF.

This clonotype appeared many times. The V and J genes are TRBV10-3 and TRBJ1-2; D remains unclear. This CDR3 spans 12 amino acids. The V gene's germline CDR1 is ENHRY and CDR2 SYGVKD. The V gene lost 2 bases and the J gene lost 8 bases, with 9 bases spanning the gap. CDR3 in DNA: TGTGCCATCAGTGAGGCAGGTGTCGGCTACACCTTC. It yields the protein CAISEAGVGYTF.